This entry lists 21 T cell receptor beta chains sequenced from one sample in a study of cytomegalovirus exposure and HLA in healthy donors. The PCR ran on 60 Vbeta and 13 Jbeta primers. Measured with immunoSEQ multiplex PCR; TCRdb has only the in-frame clones, and not every one. The sample comprises roughly 160,000 clones, about 68% of which are singletons, and around 2.4% rests with the top ten. Sequenced material: PBMCs. All receptors come from a female donor in good health and CMV-seronegative.

This chain joins TRBV29-1 and TRBJ1-1; D perhaps matches TRBD1 (6 bases). Trimming stripped 5 bases from V and 3 bases from J, with 13 bases between. Germline V lookup: CDR1 SQVTM, CDR2 ANQGSEA. The CDR3 covers 13 residues. The CDR3 DNA reads TGCAGCGTTCTGGACAGCCGGCACACTGAAGCTTTCTTT. It translates to CSVLDSRHTEAFF.

This clone was counted once. This chain connects TRBV6-1 to TRBJ1-6, with D hard to call. Germline CDR1 reads MNHNS; CDR2 reads SASEGT. V was clipped by 5 bases and J by 12 bases, with 8 bases between them. This CDR3 comprises 11 residues. The CDR3 region has the DNA TGTGCCAGCAGTACGGGGTTACCCCTCCACTTT. Amino acid sequence: CASSTGLPLHF.

V usage is TRBV6-5 and J usage is TRBJ1-3, with 9 bases aligning to TRBD1. This CDR3 region has 15 residues. CDR1 MNHEY and CDR2 SVGAGI come from the germline V gene. V lost 4 bases, J lost 3 bases, and 4 bases stayed unmatched. The CDR3 spells CASSSDRGSGNTIYF. CDR3 in DNA: TGTGCCAGCAGTTCCGACAGGGGGAGTGGAAACACCATATATTTT.

The count of this clone is one. The rearrangement links TRBV7-6 to TRBJ1-3; a weak D match, TRBD1 (6 bases). The V and J ends lost 3 bases and 2 bases respectively, with 14 bases between them. The CDR3 runs to 16 residues. Per germline, CDR1 SGHVS and CDR2 FNYEAQ. CDR3 coding DNA: TGTGCCAGCAGCTTTGACGCAGGGGTTACTGGAAACACCATATATTTT. This codes for CASSFDAGVTGNTIYF.

J is TRBJ1-2 and V is TRBV2; no firm D call. V was shortened by 3 bases and J by 8 bases, with 16 bases between the two germline ends. Germline assignment: CDR1 SNHLY and CDR2 FYNNEI. The CDR3 covers 14 residues. This chain's CDR3 is CASSDVGGKDGYTF. CDR3 bases: TGTGCCAGCAGTGACGTCGGAGGGAAAGACGGCTACACCTTC.

This chain links TRBV7-6 with TRBJ2-3, with D unresolved. In germline, CDR1 is SGHVS, CDR2 FNYEAQ. The CDR3 is 12 amino acids. Trimming cost V 6 bases and J 4 bases, with 8 bases left between them. This CDR3 reads CASSYQSDTQYF. In DNA, the CDR3 is TGTGCCAGCAGTTACCAGTCAGATACGCAGTATTTT.

The V and J genes are TRBV7-9 and TRBJ1-1; possibly TRBD1 for D (6 bases). Germline CDR1 is SEHNR and CDR2 is FQNEAQ (reference sequence). The ends were cut back, 3 bases at V and 7 bases at J, with 12 bases in the middle. CDR3 length equals 13 residues. CDR3 bases: TGTGCCAGCAGCTTCCAAGGACAGTATGAAGCTTTCTTT. Translating gives CASSFQGQYEAFF.

The chain carries TRBV4-2 and TRBJ1-6; TRBD1 might be the D (6 bases). The length of the CDR3 is 16 residues. Between the trimmed V and J ends, which lost 0 bases and 10 bases, there was a span of 16 bases. CDR1 is LGHNA, CDR2 YNFKEQ, per germline. The CDR3 nucleotides read TGTGCCAGCAGCCAAGATTATGAGACAGGCCGGTCACCCCTCCACTTT. Its protein product is CASSQDYETGRSPLHF.

The genes are TRBV15 and TRBJ1-5, with a possible D match to TRBD1 (6 bases). Germline V gives CDR1 LNHNV, CDR2 YYDKDF (reference sequence). Trimming removed 9 bases from V and 0 bases from J, with 12 bases in between. The CDR3 sequence is 14 residues long. CDR3 loop: CATGAGDSNQPQHF. Here the CDR3 DNA reads TGTGCCACGGGGGCCGGGGATAGCAATCAGCCCCAGCATTTT.

This chain links TRBV7-2 with TRBJ2-5; D might be TRBD1 (5 bases). The V gene lost 4 bases and the J gene lost 7 bases, with 16 bases spanning the gap. Germline assignment: CDR1 SGHTA and CDR2 FQGNSA. CDR3 length: 14 amino acids. Here the CDR3 DNA reads TGTGCCAGCAGCTCAAGCCCGAGTAGGGGGACCCAGTACTTC. Its translation is CASSSSPSRGTQYF. The entire variable domain, with the rest obtained from reference TRBV7-2 and TRBJ2-5, is as follows: GAGVSQSPSNKVTEKGKDVELRCDPISGHTALYWYRQSLGQGLEFLIYFQGNSAPDKSGLPSDRFSAERTGGSVSTLTIQRTQQEDSAVYLCASSSSPSRGTQYFGPGTRLLVL.

This chain connects TRBV7-2 to TRBJ2-3, with 11 bases lining up with TRBD2. Germline CDR1 and CDR2: SGHTA and FQGNSA. V gave up 3 bases and J gave up 6 bases; unmatched junction bases: 8. The CDR3 loop spans 16 amino acids. CDR3 residues: CASSFPLAGGKDTQYF. The CDR3 coding sequence is TGTGCCAGCAGCTTTCCGCTAGCGGGGGGTAAGGATACGCAGTATTTT.

In its sample, this clone was seen once. The CDR3 protein is CASSVAETGETQYF. The CDR3 DNA reads TGTGCCAGCAGCGTAGCAGAGACAGGAGAGACCCAGTACTTC. This chain connects TRBV9 to TRBJ2-5, with TRBD1 as a possible D gene (6 bases). The CDR3 spans 14 residues. Trimming removed 0 bases at V and 4 bases at J, with 10 bases between. Germline V gene sequence: CDR1 SGDLS, CDR2 YYNGEE.

The V gene is TRBV28, the J gene TRBJ2-5; TRBD2 aligns across 16 bases. The tail of the sequence fits TRBJ2-7 better, so the J call may be wrong. The CDR3 extends over 18 amino acids. Looked up from germline, CDR1 is MDHEN and CDR2 is SYDVKM. The DNA of the CDR3 is TGTGCCAGCAGTTCCGCCGGGACTAGCGGGAGGGCCAGGTACGAGCAGTACTTC. Protein product: CASSSAGTSGRARYEQYF.

J is TRBJ2-7 and V is TRBV6-5; 10 bases align to TRBD2. J gave up 7 bases and V 2 bases, and 8 bases lay outside the gene matches. Germline CDR1 reads MNHEY; CDR2 reads SVGAGI. The CDR3 runs 15 residues. The CDR3 sequence is CASSYASGSGGEQYF. DNA for the CDR3: TGTGCCAGCAGTTACGCTAGCGGGAGTGGGGGAGAGCAGTACTTC.

The chain joins TRBV4-3 to TRBJ1-1, with D perhaps matching TRBD1 (6 bases). V was trimmed by 0 bases and J by 5 bases, leaving 7 bases between them. This CDR3 is 13 amino acids long. Germline CDR1 LGHNA, CDR2 YSLEER. The CDR3: CASSQEGHTEAFF. CDR3 nucleotide sequence: TGCGCCAGCAGCCAAGAGGGACATACTGAAGCTTTCTTT.

This clone was detected only a few times. V usage is TRBV7-3 and J usage is TRBJ2-7; D is perhaps TRBD2 (5 bases). V lost 11 bases and J 4 bases, leaving 24 bases between the germline ends. Looked up from germline, CDR1 is SGHTA and CDR2 is FQGTGA. The CDR3 is 15 residues long. For the CDR3, the DNA is TGTGCCCCCTTGGTACGGAGTGGCCGGGATTACGAGCAGTACTTC. Protein: CAPLVRSGRDYEQYF. The whole variable domain, remainder taken from reference TRBV7-3 and TRBJ2-7, is GAGVSQTPSNKVTEKGKYVELRCDPISGHTALYWYRQSLGQGPEFLIYFQGTGAADDSGLPNDRFFAVRPEGSVSTLKIQRTERGDSAVYLCAPLVRSGRDYEQYFGPGTRLTVT.

The gene calls are TRBV7-2 and TRBJ2-1; TRBD2 agrees at 8 bases. Per the germline V gene, CDR1 is SGHTA and CDR2 is FQGNSA. The CDR3 is 16 residues long. The junction had 14 bases not matched to a gene; V was cut back by 4 bases and J by 9 bases. The chain's CDR3 is CASSSFSGTRRVEQFF. The CDR3 DNA is TGTGCCAGCAGCTCCTTCTCCGGGACTAGGAGGGTTGAGCAGTTCTTC.

V is TRBV5-1 and J is TRBJ1-1; 7 bases match TRBD1. CDR3 length: 14 amino acids. With 3 bases clipped from V and 7 bases from J, the junction kept 9 bases outside the gene matches. Germline CDR1 reads SGHRS; CDR2 reads YFSETQ. CDR3 sequence: CASSSRDRAGEAFF. For the CDR3, the DNA is TGCGCCAGCAGCTCCCGGGACAGAGCAGGTGAAGCTTTCTTT. Filled out from reference TRBV5-1 and TRBJ1-1, the complete variable domain reads KAGVTQTPRYLIKTRGQQVTLSCSPISGHRSVSWYQQTPGQGLQFLFEYFSETQRNKGNFPGRFSGRQFSNSRSEMNVSTLELGDSALYLCASSSRDRAGEAFFGQGTRLTVV.

The chain couples TRBV7-2 to TRBJ1-1; D is uncertain. The CDR3 totals 15 residues. Germline V gene sequence: CDR1 SGHTA, CDR2 FQGNSA. V lost 1 base and J 4 bases, leaving 13 bases between the germline ends. The CDR3 nucleotides are TGTGCCAGCAGCTTAGATCCGGGGAGGAGCACTGAAGCTTTCTTT. Translation gives CASSLDPGRSTEAFF.

This rearrangement joins TRBV5-6 to TRBJ1-4, with TRBD1 matching 7 bases. Germline V CDR1 and CDR2: SGHDT, YYEEEE. The CDR3 has 17 residues. Trimming cost V 0 bases and J 7 bases; bases outside gene matches: 12. For the CDR3, the DNA is TGTGCCAGCAGCTTGGAGAAGGGGGCAGGGCGAGGTGAAAAACTGTTTTTT. As protein: CASSLEKGAGRGEKLFF.

This chain connects TRBV27 to TRBJ1-5; the D gene is possibly TRBD1 (5 bases). The CDR3 is made up of 16 amino acids. Germline CDR1 MNHEY, CDR2 SMNVEV (reference sequence). V lost 0 bases to trimming and J lost 7 bases, with 16 bases between them. The CDR3 DNA reads as TGTGCCAGCAGTTTATCGTCGGGCAGGGTAGGACAGCCCCAGCATTTT. This codes for CASSLSSGRVGQPQHF.